The sequence of this T cell receptor (beta chain) was determined in a study of blood T cells in healthy people across ages. Germline trimming cut 2 bases from V and 3 bases from J; bases unmatched to any gene: 10. Germline lookup yields CDR1 MNHEY and CDR2 SVGEGT. This CDR3 contains 18 residues. A second PCR of about 6 to 11 cycles used a sample-barcoded 5' primer and a J-beta primer mix. TCRdb ran MiXCR on the 5' RACE reads and lists one entry per CDR3 protein. There are 650,000 to 1,000,000 distinct CDR3 sequences in the sample; about 37% occur only once, and over 10% lies in the top ten. The rearrangement links TRBV6-2 or TRBV6-3 to TRBJ2-4; 10 bases fit TRBD1. The sequence derives from a man aged 18 to 30 in good health. The source material was blood. In nucleotides, the CDR3 is TGTGCCAGCAGTTACCAGCTCGAGGGACAGGGGCACAAAAACATTCAGTACTTC. This sequence encodes CASSYQLEGQGHKNIQYF.